The 6 T cell receptor beta chains below were found in one sample sequenced in a study of T-cell memory formation after mild COVID-19. TCRdb analysed the 5' RACE reads with MiXCR anew, one entry per CDR3 protein. The repertoire holds fewer than 700,000 distinct CDR3 sequences, 20% to 25% seen once, with around 7.7% in the top ten. The sample was PBMCs or a T cell subset sorted from them (not recorded which). The receptors here all came from an adult woman who had mild COVID-19 (a few samples of this study predate the infection). Cell type and time point are not known.

In this sample, this clonotype turned up many times. This chain uses TRBV29-1 with TRBJ2-7; TRBD1 matches 7 bases. Germline CDR1 is SQVTM and CDR2 is ANQGSEA. The V and J ends lost 7 bases and 1 base, in that order; junction bases with no gene match: 4. The CDR3 loop spans 12 amino acids. In DNA form, the CDR3 reads TGCAGCGCCCGACAGGGTTCCTACGAGCAGTACTTC. Residues: CSARQGSYEQYF.

In its sample, this clonotype was seen a few times. The chain links TRBV27 to TRBJ2-1; TRBD2 might be the D (6 bases). The CDR3 contains 14 residues. Germline CDR1 is MNHEY and CDR2 is SMNVEV (reference sequence). V was cut by 6 bases and J by 7 bases, with 16 bases left in between. The CDR3 loop reads CASSLAPAGNEQFF. CDR3 DNA sequence: TGTGCCAGCAGCCTAGCCCCCGCGGGGAATGAGCAGTTCTTC.

The chain employs TRBV2 and TRBJ2-1; a possible D gene is TRBD1 (5 bases). The germline V gene encodes CDR1 SNHLY and CDR2 FYNNEI. Trimming stripped 7 bases from V and 3 bases from J, with 10 bases between. This CDR3 is built from 13 residues. CDR3 region: CASKARDYNEQFF. In DNA, the CDR3 is TGTGCCAGCAAAGCCAGGGACTACAATGAGCAGTTCTTC.

CDR3 region: CASRSTGVSYEQYF. Here the CDR3 DNA reads TGTGCCAGCAGATCAACAGGGGTTAGCTACGAGCAGTACTTC. The chain employs TRBV2 and TRBJ2-7; 7 bases fit TRBD1. Trimming at V came to 6 bases and at J to 3 bases, leaving 8 bases not matched to a gene. CDR1 and CDR2 (germline): SNHLY, FYNNEI. The CDR3 contains 14 residues.

The chain recombines TRBV20-1 with TRBJ1-1; D possibly corresponds to TRBD1 (6 bases). Looked up from germline, CDR1 is DFQATT and CDR2 is SNEGSKA (reference sequence). The CDR3 consists of 12 residues. V gave up 6 bases and J gave up 4 bases, with 12 bases separating them. CDR3 amino acids: CSAGAETTEAFF. DNA for the CDR3: TGCAGTGCGGGGGCCGAGACCACTGAAGCTTTCTTT.

The CDR3 DNA follows: TGTGCCAGCAGTCCCCTCTCGATAAATGAAAAACTGTTTTTT. Protein product: CASSPLSINEKLFF. The chain joins TRBV12-3 or TRBV12-4 to TRBJ1-4; D remains ambiguous. The CDR3 loop spans 14 amino acids. V lost 5 bases and J 5 bases, leaving 12 bases between the germline ends.